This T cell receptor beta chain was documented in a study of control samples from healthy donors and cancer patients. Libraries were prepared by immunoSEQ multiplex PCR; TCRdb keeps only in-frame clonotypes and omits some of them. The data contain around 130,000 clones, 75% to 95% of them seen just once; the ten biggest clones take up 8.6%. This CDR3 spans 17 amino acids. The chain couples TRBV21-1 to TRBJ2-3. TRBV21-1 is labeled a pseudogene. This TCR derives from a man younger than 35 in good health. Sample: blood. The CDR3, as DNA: TGTGCCAGCAGCAAAGGACCCGACCGGGGGCCCACAGATACGCAGTATTTT. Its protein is CASSKGPDRGPTDTQYF.